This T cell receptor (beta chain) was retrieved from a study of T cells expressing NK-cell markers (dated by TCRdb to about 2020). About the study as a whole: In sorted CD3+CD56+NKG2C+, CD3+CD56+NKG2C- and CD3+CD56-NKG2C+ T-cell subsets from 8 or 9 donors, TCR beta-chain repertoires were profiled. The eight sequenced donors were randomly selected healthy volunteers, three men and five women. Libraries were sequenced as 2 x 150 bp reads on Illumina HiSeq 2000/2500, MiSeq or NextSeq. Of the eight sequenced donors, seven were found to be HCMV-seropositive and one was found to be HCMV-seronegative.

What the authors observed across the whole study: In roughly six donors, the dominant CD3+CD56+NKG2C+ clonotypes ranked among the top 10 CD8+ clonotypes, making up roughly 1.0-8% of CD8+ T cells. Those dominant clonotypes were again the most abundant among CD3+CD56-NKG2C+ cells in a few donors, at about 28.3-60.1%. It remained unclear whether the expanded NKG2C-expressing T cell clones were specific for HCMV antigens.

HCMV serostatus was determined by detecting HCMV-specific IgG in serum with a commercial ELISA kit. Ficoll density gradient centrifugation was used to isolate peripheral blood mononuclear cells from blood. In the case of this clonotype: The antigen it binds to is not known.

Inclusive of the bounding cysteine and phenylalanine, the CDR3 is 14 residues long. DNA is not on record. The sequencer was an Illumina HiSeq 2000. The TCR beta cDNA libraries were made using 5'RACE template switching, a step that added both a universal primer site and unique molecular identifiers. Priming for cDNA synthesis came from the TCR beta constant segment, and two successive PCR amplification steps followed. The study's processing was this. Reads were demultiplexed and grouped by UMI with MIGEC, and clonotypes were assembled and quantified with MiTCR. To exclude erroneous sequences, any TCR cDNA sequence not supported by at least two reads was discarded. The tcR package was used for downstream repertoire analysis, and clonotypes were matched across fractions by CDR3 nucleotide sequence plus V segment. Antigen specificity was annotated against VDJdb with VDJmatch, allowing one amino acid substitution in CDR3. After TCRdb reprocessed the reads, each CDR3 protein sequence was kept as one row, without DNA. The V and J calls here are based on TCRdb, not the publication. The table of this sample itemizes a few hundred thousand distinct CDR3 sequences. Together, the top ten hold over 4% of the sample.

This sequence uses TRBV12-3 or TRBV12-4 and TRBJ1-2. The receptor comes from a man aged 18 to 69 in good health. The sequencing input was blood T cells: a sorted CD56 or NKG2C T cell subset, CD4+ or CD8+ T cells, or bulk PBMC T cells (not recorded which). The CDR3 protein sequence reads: CASSLAASNYGYTF.